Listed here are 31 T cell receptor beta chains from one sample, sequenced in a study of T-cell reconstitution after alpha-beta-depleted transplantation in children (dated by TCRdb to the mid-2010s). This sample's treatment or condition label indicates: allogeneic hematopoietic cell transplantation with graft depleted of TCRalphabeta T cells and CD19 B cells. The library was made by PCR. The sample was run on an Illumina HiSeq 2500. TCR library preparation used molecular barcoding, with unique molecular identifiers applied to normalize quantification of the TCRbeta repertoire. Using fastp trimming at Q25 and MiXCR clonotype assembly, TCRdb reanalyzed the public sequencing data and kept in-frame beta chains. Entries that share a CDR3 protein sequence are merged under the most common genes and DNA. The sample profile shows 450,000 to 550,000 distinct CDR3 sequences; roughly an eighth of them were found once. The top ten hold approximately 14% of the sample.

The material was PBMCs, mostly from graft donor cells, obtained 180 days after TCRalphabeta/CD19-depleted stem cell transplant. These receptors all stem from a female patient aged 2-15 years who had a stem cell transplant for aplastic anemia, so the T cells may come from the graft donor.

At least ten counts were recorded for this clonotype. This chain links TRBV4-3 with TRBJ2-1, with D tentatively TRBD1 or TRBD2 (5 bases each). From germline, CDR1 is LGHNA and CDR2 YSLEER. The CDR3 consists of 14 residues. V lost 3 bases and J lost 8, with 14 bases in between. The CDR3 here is CASSHPGPSHEQFF. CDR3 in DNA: TGCGCCAGCAGCCATCCGGGGCCTAGCCATGAGCAGTTCTTC.

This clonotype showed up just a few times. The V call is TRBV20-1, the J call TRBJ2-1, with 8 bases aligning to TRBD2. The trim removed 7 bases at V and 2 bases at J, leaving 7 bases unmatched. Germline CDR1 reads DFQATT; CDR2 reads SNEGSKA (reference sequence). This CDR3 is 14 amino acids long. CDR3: CSGKSSGTYNEQFF. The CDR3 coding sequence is TGCAGTGGCAAAAGTAGCGGGACCTACAATGAGCAGTTCTTC.

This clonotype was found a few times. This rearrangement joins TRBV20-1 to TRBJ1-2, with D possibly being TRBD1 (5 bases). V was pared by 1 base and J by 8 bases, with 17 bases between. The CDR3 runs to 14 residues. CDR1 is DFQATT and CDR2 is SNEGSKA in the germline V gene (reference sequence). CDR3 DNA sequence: TGCAGTGCTAGAGTTCGCAGGGAGGGAGAGGGCTACACCTTC. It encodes CSARVRREGEGYTF.

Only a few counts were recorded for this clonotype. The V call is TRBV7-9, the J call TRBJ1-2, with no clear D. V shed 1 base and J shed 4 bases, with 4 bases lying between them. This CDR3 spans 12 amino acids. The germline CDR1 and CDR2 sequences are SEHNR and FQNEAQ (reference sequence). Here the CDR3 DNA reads TGTGCCAGCAGCTTAGTTCCCTATGGCTACACCTTC. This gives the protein CASSLVPYGYTF.

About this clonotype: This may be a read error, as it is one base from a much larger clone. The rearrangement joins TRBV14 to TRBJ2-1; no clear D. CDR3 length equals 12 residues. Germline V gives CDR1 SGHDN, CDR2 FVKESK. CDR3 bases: TGTGCCAGCAGCTATATAAACAATGAGAAGTTCTTC. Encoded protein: CASSYINNEKFF.

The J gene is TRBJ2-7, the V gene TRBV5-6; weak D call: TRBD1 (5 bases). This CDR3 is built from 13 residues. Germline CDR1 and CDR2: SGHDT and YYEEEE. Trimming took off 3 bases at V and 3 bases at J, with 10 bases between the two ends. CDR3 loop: CASSYRTLYEQYF. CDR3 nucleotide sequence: TGTGCCAGCAGCTATAGGACACTCTACGAGCAGTACTTC.

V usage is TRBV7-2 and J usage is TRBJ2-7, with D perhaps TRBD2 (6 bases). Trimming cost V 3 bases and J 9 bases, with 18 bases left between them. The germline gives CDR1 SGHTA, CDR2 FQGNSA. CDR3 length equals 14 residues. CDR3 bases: TGTGCCAGCAGCTTGCGACTAACGGGAGCGGGGCAGTACTTC. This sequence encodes CASSLRLTGAGQYF. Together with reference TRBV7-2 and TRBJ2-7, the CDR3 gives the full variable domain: GAGVSQSPSNKVTEKGKDVELRCDPISGHTALYWYRQSLGQGLEFLIYFQGNSAPDKSGLPSDRFSAERTGGSVSTLTIQRTQQEDSAVYLCASSLRLTGAGQYFGPGTRLTVT.

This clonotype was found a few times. The CDR3 nucleotides read TGTGCCAGCTCACGGGACTTATACTCCTCTGGGGCCAACGTCCTGACTTTC. Protein product: CASSRDLYSSGANVLTF. The chain uses TRBV18 and TRBJ2-6; tentatively, D is TRBD2 (6 bases). The CDR3 totals 17 residues. The germline CDR1 and CDR2 sequences are KGHSH and LQKENI. V was pared by 4 bases and J by 0 bases, with 13 bases between.

The CDR3 is CATSRDSLQGPGYTF. CDR3 DNA sequence: TGTGCCACCAGCAGAGATTCGTTACAGGGCCCTGGCTACACCTTC. The rearrangement links TRBV15 to TRBJ1-2, with TRBD1 as a possible D gene (6 bases). The V gene's germline CDR1 is LNHNV and CDR2 YYDKDF (reference sequence). This CDR3 is built from 15 residues. Trimming stripped 0 bases from V and 7 bases from J, with 15 bases between.

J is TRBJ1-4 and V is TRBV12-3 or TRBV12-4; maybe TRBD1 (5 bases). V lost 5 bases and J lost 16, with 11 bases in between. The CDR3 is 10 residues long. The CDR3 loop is CASSGASRFF. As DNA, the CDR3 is TGTGCCAGCAGTGGGGCTAGCCGGTTTTTT.

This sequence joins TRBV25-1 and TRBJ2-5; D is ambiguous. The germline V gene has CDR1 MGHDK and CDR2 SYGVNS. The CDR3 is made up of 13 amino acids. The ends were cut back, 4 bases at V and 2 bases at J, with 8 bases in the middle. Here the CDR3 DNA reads TGTGCCAGCAGTGTCAGAACTCAAGAGACCCAGTACTTC. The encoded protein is CASSVRTQETQYF.

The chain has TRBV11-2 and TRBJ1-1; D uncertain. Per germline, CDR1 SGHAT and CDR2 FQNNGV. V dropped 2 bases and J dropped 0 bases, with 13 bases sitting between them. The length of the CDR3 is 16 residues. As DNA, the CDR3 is TGTGCCAGCAGCTTACGTTTGGCAGCACTGAACACTGAAGCTTTCTTT. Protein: CASSLRLAALNTEAFF.

The DNA of the CDR3 is TGTGCCAGCAGTTCGTACGGGAGTCCGCTCAATGAGCAGTTCTTC. Its translation: CASSSYGSPLNEQFF. The chain uses TRBV28 and TRBJ2-1; tentatively, D is TRBD2 (6 bases). Deletions cut 4 bases from V and 6 bases from J, with 16 bases between. Germline-derived CDR1 and CDR2 are MDHEN and SYDVKM. CDR3 size: 15 residues. Full variable domain (missing parts from reference TRBV28 and TRBJ2-1): DVKVTQSSRYLVKRTGEKVFLECVQDMDHENMFWYRQDPGLGLRLIYFSYDVKMKEKGDIPEGYSVSREKKERFSLILESASTNQTSMYLCASSSYGSPLNEQFFGPGTRLTVL.

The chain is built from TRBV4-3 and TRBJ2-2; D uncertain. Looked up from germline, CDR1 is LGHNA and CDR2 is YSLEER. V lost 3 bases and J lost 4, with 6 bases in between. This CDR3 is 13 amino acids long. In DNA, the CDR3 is TGCGCCAGCAGCCACGACTTCACCGGGGAGCTGTTTTTT. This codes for CASSHDFTGELFF.

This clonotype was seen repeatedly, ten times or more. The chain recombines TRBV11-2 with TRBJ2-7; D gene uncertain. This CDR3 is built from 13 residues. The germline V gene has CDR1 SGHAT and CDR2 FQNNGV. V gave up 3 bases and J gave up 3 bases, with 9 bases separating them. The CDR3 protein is CASSFWADYEQYF. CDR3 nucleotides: TGTGCCAGCAGCTTCTGGGCCGACTACGAGCAGTACTTC.

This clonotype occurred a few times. This CDR3 reads CASSQLAPFPYNEQFF. CDR3 nucleotide sequence: TGTGCCAGCAGCCAGCTAGCGCCCTTCCCCTACAATGAGCAGTTCTTC. This rearrangement joins TRBV4-2 to TRBJ2-1; D may be TRBD2 (6 bases). V was shortened by 3 bases and J by 2 bases, with 14 bases between the two germline ends. The length of the CDR3 is 16 residues. Germline V CDR1 and CDR2: LGHNA, YNFKEQ.

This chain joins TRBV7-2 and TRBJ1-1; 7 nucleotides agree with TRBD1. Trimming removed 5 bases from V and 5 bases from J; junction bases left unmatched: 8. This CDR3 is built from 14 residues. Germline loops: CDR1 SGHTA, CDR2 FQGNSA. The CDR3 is CASSLRGWGTEAFF. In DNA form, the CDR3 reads TGTGCCAGCAGCCTCAGGGGGTGGGGGACTGAAGCTTTCTTT.

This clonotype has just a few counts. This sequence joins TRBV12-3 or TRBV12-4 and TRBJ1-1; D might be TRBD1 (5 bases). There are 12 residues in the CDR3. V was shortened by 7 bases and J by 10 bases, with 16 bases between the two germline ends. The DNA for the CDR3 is TGTGCCAGCACCCCGGCAGGGCCCCGAGCTTTCTTT. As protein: CASTPAGPRAFF.

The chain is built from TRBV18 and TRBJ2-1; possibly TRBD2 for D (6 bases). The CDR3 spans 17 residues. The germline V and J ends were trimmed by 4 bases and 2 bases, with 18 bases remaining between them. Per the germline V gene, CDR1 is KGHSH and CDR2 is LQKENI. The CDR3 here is CASSLGPLAPTYNEQFF. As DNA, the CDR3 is TGTGCCAGCTCACTAGGACCTCTAGCGCCTACCTACAATGAGCAGTTCTTC.

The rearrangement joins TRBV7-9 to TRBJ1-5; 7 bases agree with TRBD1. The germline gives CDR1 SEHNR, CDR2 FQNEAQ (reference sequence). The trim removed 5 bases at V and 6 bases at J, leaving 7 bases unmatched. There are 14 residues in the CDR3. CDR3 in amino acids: CASSPGTEIQPQHF. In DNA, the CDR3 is TGTGCCAGCAGCCCCGGGACAGAGATTCAGCCCCAGCATTTT.

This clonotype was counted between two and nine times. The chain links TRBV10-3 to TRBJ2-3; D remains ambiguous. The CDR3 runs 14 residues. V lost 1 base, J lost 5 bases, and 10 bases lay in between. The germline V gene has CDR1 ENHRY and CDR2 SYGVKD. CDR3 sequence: CAISEYLMEDTQYF. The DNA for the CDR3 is TGTGCCATCAGTGAGTATTTAATGGAAGATACGCAGTATTTT.

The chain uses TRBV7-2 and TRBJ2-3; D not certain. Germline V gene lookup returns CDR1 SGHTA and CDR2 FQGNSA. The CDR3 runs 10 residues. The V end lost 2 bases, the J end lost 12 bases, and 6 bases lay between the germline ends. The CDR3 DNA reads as TGTGCCAGCAGCTTAAAGCCCCAGTATTTT. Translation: CASSLKPQYF.

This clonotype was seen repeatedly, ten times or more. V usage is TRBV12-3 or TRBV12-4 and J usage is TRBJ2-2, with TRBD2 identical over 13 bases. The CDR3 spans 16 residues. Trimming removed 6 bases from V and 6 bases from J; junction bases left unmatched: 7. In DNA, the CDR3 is TGTGCCAGCAGCCTACTAGCGGGAGGGCCCTCCGGGGAGCTGTTTTTT. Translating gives CASSLLAGGPSGELFF.

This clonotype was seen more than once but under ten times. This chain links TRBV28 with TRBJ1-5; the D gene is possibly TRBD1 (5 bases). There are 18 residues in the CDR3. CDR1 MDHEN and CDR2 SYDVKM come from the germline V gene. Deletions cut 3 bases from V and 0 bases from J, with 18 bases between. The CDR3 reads CASSFPINGAYSNQPQHF. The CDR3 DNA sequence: TGTGCCAGCAGTTTCCCCATTAACGGGGCCTATAGCAATCAGCCCCAGCATTTT.

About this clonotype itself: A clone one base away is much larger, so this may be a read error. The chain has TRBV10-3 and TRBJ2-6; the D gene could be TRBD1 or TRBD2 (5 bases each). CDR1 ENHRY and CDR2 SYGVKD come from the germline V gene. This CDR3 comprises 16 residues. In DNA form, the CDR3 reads TGTGCCATCAGCCTGGGACCGAGCTCTGGGACCAACGTCCTGACTTTC. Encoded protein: CAISLGPSSGTNVLTF.

The CDR3, as DNA: TGTGCCAGCTCACCCACAGGAACCCCTAACTATGGCTACACCTTC. Encoded protein: CASSPTGTPNYGYTF. The rearrangement uses TRBV18 and TRBJ1-2, with D possibly TRBD1 on 5 matching bases. The CDR3 loop spans 15 amino acids. From germline, CDR1 is KGHSH and CDR2 LQKENI. Between the trimmed V and J ends, which lost 3 bases and 0 bases, there was a span of 11 bases. Full variable domain (outside the CDR3, taken from reference TRBV18 and TRBJ1-2): NAGVMQNPRHLVRRRGQEARLRCSPMKGHSHVYWYRQLPEEGLKFMVYLQKENIIDESGMPKERFSAEFPKEGPSILRIQQVVRGDSAAYFCASSPTGTPNYGYTFGSGTRLTVV.

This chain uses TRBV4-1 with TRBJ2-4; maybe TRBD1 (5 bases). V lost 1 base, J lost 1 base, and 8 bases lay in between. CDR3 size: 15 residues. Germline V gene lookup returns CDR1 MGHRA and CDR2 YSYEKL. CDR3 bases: TGCGCCAGCAGCCAAGTCAGGGATGCCAAAAACATTCAGTACTTC. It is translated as CASSQVRDAKNIQYF.

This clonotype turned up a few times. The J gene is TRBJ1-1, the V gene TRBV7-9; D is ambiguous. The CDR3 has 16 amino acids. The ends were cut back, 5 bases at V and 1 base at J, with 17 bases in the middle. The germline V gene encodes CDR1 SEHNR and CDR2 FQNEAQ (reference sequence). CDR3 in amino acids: CASSPPGAGGNTEAFF. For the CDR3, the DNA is TGTGCCAGCAGCCCACCCGGTGCGGGAGGGAACACTGAAGCTTTCTTT.

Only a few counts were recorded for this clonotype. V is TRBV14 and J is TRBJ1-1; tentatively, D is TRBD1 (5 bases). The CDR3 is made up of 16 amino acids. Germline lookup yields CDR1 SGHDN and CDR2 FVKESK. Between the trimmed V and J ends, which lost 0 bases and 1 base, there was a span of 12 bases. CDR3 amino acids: CASSQDWGNTNTEAFF. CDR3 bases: TGTGCCAGCAGCCAAGATTGGGGGAATACGAACACTGAAGCTTTCTTT.

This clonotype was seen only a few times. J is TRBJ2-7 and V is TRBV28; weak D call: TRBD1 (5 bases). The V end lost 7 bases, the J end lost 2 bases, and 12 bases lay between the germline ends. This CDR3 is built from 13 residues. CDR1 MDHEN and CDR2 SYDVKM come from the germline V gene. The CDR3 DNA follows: TGTGCCAGCACTCCGACAGTCCCCTACGAGCAGTACTTC. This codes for CASTPTVPYEQYF.

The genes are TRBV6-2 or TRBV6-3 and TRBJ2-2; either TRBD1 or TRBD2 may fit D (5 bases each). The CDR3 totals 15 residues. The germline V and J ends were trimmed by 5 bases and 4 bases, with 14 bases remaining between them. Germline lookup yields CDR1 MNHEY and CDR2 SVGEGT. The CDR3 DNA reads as TGTGCCAGCAGTGACTGGGACCGAGGCACCGGGGAGCTGTTTTTT. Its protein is CASSDWDRGTGELFF.